Following are 10 T cell receptor beta chains from one sample sequenced in a study of cytomegalovirus exposure and HLA in healthy donors (dated by TCRdb to 2016 to 2017). Library generation was performed with the immunoSEQ multiplex PCR assay. For the multiplex PCR, a mixture combining 60 forward primers for TCR Vbeta segments and 13 reverse primers for TCR Jbeta segments was used. TCRdb obtained this table from immuneACCESS and retained in-frame rearrangements with V and J assigned. These tables miss some clones; where compared with another copy, unresolved V genes account for less than half of the shortfall, and the remainder is unexplained. This sample holds approximately 170,000 clones; roughly 81% were observed only once. The top ten clones comprise 3% to 4% of the sample. Specimen: PBMCs. The source of these receptors is a woman aged 30 to 39 in good health and CMV-seropositive.

The chain carries TRBV5-1 and TRBJ2-3, with 10 positions matching TRBD1. V lost 7 bases to trimming and J lost 4 bases; unmatched junction nucleotides: 12. The CDR3 covers 16 residues. Germline CDR1 and CDR2: SGHRS and YFSETQ. The CDR3, as DNA: TGCGCCAGCCGATTCTTGGGACAGGGGAACGCAGATACGCAGTATTTT. Translated, it gives CASRFLGQGNADTQYF.

The rearrangement joins TRBV19 to TRBJ1-1; tentatively, D is TRBD1 (6 bases). The V gene's germline CDR1 is LNHDA and CDR2 SQIVND (reference sequence). Trimming removed 3 bases from V and 7 bases from J, with 6 bases in between. The CDR3 covers 11 residues. Here the CDR3 DNA reads TGTGCCAGTAGTATGACAGGTGAAGCTTTCTTT. The encoded protein is CASSMTGEAFF.

CDR3: CASSHGQGSDEQYF. In DNA form, the CDR3 reads TGTGCCAGCAGTCACGGACAGGGTTCCGACGAGCAGTACTTC. The V gene is TRBV27, the J gene TRBJ2-7, with TRBD1 matching over 8 bases. This CDR3 has 14 residues. Trimming took 5 bases from V and 5 from J; bases not matched to a gene: 8. Germline V gene lookup returns CDR1 MNHEY and CDR2 SMNVEV (reference sequence).

The chain links TRBV27 to TRBJ2-5, with 8 positions matching TRBD2. Germline V gives CDR1 MNHEY, CDR2 SMNVEV (reference sequence). Trimming took 6 bases from V and 5 from J; bases not matched to a gene: 11. This CDR3 is built from 15 residues. The CDR3 reads CASSPFTGGPETQYF. The CDR3 nucleotides read TGTGCCAGCAGCCCTTTTACGGGAGGGCCGGAGACCCAGTACTTC.

This chain connects TRBV20-1 to TRBJ2-1; no definite D call. Trimming removed 5 bases at V and 5 bases at J, with 7 bases between. The CDR3 is made up of 11 amino acids. Germline V gene lookup returns CDR1 DFQATT and CDR2 SNEGSKA (reference sequence). The CDR3 bases are TGCAGTGCTGCTAAGAACAATGAGCAGTTCTTC. Translation: CSAAKNNEQFF.

The chain combines TRBV7-6 with TRBJ2-1, with D possibly being TRBD1 (6 bases). The V end was cut by 7 bases, the J end by 5 bases, with 18 bases between. CDR3 length equals 15 residues. The germline gives CDR1 SGHVS, CDR2 FNYEAQ. This CDR3 reads CASNLNDAGDNEQFF. DNA for the CDR3: TGTGCCAGCAACCTCAACGACGCAGGGGACAATGAGCAGTTCTTC.

The chain uses TRBV27 and TRBJ2-7, with TRBD2 matching over 7 bases. The length of the CDR3 is 15 residues. The V gene's germline CDR1 is MNHEY and CDR2 SMNVEV (reference sequence). V was pared by 4 bases and J by 0 bases, with 6 bases of the junction left unmatched. The chain's CDR3 is CASSYQGGSSYEQYF. CDR3 DNA: TGTGCCAGCAGTTACCAGGGAGGGAGCTCCTACGAGCAGTACTTC.

The chain recombines TRBV28 with TRBJ2-5; D is undetermined. This CDR3 has 15 residues. Trimming took off 5 bases at V and 1 base at J, with 14 bases between the two ends. CDR1 and CDR2 (germline): MDHEN, SYDVKM. The CDR3 nucleotides are TGTGCCAGCAGTACTCCGCAGGCCCTCCAAGAGACCCAGTACTTC. Its protein product is CASSTPQALQETQYF.

This clone was counted between two and nine times. The chain employs TRBV5-1 and TRBJ2-3; 9 positions agree with TRBD2. There are 16 residues in the CDR3. V was clipped by 4 bases and J by 3 bases; unmatched bases: 9. Germline CDR1 is SGHRS and CDR2 is YFSETQ. CDR3 bases: TGCGCCAGCAGCATAAGGACTAGCGCTCTGACAGATACGCAGTATTTT. Its translation is CASSIRTSALTDTQYF.

The chain links TRBV27 to TRBJ2-1; 7 nucleotides line up with TRBD1. V shed 0 bases, J shed 4 bases, and the junction held 9 bases outside the gene matches. Germline V CDR1 and CDR2: MNHEY, SMNVEV (reference sequence). This CDR3 is 17 amino acids long. CDR3 in amino acids: CASSLSQTGRVYNEQFF. CDR3 DNA: TGTGCCAGCAGTTTATCCCAGACAGGGCGAGTATACAATGAGCAGTTCTTC.